This T cell receptor beta chain was identified in a study of cytomegalovirus exposure and HLA in healthy donors. About the study: Among about 179 million T cells, an earlier analysis found 95 million to 140 million unique TCR beta sequences.

Germline assignment: CDR1 LNHDA and CDR2 SQIVND (reference sequence). This CDR3 comprises 13 residues. V lost 3 bases and J lost 3, with 8 bases in between. The PCR employed 60 Vbeta primers together with 13 Jbeta primers. Profiled with immunoSEQ multiplex PCR; TCRdb holds only in-frame clones, not every one. The table has about 130,000 clones, roughly 80% seen once; the top ten hold 1%. This clone has only a few counts. At the DNA level, this CDR3 is encoded by other sequences in the same sample as well. Source material: PBMCs. This sequence originates from a man aged 35 to 55 in good health and CMV-seronegative. The rearrangement uses TRBV19 and TRBJ1-1; weak D call: TRBD1 (6 bases). CDR3 DNA: TGTGCCAGTAGTATGAAGGGGGACACTGAAGCTTTCTTT. Its translation is CASSMKGDTEAFF.